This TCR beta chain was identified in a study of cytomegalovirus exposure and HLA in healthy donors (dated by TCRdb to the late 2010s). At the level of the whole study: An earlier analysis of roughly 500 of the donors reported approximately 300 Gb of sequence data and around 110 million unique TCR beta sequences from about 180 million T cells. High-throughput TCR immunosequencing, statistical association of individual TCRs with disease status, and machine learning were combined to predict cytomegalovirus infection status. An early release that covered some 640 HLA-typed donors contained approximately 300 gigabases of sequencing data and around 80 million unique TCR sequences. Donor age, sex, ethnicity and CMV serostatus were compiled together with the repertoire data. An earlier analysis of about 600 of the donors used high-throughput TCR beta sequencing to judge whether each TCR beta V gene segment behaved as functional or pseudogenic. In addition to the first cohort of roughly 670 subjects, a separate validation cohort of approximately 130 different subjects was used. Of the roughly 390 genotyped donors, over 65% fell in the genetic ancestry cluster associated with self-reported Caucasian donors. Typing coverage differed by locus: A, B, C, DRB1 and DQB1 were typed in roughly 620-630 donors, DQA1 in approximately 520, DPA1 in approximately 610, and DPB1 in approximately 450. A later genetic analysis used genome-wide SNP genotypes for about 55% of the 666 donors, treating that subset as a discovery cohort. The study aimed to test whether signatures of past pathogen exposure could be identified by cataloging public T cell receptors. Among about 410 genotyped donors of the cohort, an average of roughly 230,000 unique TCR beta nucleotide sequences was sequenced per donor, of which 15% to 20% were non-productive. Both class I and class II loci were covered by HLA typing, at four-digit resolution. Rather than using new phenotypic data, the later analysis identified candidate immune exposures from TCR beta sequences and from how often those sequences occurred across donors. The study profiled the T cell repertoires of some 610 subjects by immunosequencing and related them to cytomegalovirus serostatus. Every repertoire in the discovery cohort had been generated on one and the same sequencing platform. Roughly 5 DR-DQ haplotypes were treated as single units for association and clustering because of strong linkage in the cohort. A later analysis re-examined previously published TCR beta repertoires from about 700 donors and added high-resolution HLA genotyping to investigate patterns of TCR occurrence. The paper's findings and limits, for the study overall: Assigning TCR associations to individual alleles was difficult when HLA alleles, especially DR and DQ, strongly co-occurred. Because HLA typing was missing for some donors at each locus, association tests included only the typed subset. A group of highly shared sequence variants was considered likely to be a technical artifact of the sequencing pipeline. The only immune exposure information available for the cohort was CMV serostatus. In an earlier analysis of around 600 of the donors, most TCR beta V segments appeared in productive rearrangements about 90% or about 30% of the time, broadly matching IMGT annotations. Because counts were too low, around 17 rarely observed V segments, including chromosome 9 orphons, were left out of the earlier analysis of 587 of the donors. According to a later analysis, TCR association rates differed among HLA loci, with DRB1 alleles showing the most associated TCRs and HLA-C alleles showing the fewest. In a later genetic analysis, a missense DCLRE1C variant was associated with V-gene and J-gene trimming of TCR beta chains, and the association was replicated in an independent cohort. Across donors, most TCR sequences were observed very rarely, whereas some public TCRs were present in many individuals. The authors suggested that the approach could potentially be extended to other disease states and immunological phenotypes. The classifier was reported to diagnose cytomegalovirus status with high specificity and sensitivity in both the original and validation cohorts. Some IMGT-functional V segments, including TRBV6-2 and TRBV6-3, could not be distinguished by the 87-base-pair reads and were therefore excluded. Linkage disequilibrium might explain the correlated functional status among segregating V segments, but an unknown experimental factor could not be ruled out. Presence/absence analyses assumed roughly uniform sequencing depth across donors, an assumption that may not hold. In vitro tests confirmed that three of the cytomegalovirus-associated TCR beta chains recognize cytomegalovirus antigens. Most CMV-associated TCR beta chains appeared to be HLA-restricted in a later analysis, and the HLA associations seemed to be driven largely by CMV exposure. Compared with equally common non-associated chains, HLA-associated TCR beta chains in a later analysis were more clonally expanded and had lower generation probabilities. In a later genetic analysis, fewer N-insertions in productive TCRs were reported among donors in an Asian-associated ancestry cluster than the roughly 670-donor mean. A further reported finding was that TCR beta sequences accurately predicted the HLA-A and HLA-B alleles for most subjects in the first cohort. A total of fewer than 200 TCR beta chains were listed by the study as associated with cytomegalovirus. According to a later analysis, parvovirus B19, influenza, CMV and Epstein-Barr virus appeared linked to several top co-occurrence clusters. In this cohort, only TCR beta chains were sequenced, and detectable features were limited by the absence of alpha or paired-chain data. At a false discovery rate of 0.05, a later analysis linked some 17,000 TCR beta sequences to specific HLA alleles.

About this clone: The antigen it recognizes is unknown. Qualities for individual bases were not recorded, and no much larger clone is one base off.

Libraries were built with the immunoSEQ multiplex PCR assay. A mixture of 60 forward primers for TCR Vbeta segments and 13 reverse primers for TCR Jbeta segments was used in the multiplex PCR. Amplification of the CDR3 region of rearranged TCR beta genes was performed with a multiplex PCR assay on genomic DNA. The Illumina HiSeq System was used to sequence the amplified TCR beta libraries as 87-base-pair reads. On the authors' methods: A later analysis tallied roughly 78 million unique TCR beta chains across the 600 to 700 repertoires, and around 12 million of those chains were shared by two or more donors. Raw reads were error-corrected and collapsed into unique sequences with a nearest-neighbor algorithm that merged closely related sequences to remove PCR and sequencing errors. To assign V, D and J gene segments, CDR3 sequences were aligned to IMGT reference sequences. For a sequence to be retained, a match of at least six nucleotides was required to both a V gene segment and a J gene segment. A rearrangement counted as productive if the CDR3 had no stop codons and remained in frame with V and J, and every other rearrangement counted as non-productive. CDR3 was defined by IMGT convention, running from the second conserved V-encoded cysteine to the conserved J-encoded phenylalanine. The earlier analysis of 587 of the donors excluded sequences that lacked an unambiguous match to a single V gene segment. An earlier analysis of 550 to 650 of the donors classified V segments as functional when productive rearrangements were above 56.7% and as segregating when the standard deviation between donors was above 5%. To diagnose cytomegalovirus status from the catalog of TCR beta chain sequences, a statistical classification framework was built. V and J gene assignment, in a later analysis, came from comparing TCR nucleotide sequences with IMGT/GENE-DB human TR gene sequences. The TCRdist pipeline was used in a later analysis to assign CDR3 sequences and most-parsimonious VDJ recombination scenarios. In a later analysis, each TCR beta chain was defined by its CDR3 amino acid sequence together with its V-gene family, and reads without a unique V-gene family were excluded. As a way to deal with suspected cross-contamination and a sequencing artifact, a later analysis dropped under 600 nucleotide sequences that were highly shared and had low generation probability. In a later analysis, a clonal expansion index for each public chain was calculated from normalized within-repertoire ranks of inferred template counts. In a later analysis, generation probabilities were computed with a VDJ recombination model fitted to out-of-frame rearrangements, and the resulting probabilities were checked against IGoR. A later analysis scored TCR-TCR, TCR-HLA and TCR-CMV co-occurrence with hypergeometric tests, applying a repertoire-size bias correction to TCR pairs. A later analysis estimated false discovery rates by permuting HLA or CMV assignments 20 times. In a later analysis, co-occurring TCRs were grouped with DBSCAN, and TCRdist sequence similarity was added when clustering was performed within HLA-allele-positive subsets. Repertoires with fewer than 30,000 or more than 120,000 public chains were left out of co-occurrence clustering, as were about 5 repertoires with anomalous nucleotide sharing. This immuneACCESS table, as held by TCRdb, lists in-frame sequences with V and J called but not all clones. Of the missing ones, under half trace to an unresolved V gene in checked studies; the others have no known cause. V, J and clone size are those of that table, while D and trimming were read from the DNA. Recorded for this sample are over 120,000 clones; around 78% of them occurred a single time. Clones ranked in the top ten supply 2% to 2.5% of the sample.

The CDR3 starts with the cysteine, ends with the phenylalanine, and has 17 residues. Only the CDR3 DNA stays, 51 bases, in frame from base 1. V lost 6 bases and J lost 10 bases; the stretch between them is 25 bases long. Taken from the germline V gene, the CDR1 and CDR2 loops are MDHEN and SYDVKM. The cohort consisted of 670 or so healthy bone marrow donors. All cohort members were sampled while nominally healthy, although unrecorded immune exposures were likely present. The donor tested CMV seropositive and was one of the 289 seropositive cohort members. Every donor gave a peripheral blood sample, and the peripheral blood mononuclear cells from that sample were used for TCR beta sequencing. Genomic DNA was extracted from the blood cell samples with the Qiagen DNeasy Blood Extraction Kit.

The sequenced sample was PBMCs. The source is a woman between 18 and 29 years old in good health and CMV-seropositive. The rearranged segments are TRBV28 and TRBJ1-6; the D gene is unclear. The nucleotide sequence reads TGTGCCAGCAGAGCAGGCCGACTGGAGGTTACCCTCTCACCCCTCCACTTT. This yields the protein CASRAGRLEVTLSPLHF.